The present T cell receptor beta chain was sequenced within a study of blood T cell repertoires in COVID-19. The wider study: COVID-19 samples collected from the United States, Italy and Spain covered acute and convalescent phases. From T cells, B-cell-depleted T cells, or PBMCs came the material, which was cDNA or gDNA.

In the original analysis: Nucleated cell number was recorded as an estimate derived from reference gene primer amplification. The data were produced by immunoSEQ multiplex PCR, yet TCRdb's version contains in-frame clones alone and is incomplete. The V and J calls and clone size were taken over from that table, and D and trimming were inferred from the DNA. Among fewer than 200,000 clones listed, roughly 86% were seen once. This TCR was sampled from a man aged 35 to 55 with active or convalescent COVID-19. The sequenced material came from peripheral blood.

The CDR3: CAITQDSYGYTF. CDR3 coding DNA: TGTGCCATCACCCAGGACAGCTATGGCTACACCTTC. The chain links TRBV10-3 to TRBJ1-2, with D possibly being TRBD1 (6 bases). Germline V gene data show CDR1 as ENHRY and CDR2 as SYGVKD. V gave up 7 bases and J gave up 4 bases, with 10 bases separating them. The CDR3 totals 12 residues.